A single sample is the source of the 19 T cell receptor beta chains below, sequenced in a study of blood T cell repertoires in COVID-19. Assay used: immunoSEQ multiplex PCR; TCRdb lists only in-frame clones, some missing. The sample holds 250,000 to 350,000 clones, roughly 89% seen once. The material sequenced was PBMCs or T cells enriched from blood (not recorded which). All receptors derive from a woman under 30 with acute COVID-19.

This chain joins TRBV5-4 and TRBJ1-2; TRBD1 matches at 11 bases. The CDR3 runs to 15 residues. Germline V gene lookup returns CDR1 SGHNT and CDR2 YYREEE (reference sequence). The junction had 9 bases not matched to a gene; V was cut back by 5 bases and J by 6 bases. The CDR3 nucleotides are TGTGCCAGCAGTGAATTGGACAGGGGGCTGGATGGCTACACCTTC. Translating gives CASSELDRGLDGYTF.

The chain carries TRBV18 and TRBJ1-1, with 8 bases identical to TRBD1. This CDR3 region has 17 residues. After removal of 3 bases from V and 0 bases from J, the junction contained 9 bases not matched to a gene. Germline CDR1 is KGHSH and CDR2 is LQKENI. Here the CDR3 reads CASSPYGQGYMNTEAFF. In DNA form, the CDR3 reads TGTGCCAGCTCACCCTACGGACAGGGCTACATGAACACTGAAGCTTTCTTT.

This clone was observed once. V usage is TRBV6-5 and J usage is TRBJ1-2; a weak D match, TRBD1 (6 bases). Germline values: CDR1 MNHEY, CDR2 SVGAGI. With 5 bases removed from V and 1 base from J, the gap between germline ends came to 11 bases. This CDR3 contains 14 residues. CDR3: CASSTADSNYGYTF. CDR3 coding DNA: TGTGCCAGCAGTACCGCGGACAGTAACTATGGCTACACCTTC.

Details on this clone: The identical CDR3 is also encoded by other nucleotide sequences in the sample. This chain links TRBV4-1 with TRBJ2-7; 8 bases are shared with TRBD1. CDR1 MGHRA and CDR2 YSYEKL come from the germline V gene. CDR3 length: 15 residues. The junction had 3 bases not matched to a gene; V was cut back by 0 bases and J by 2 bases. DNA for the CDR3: TGCGCCAGCAGCCAAGAAGGGACAGGTGCCTACGAGCAGTACTTC. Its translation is CASSQEGTGAYEQYF.

The CDR3 loop reads CASSPSQSGRWLEQYF. DNA of the CDR3: TGTGCCAGTAGTCCGAGTCAGAGCGGGAGATGGTTGGAGCAGTACTTC. The chain has TRBV19 and TRBJ2-7; 8 nucleotides match TRBD2. Trimming at V came to 5 bases and at J to 7 bases, leaving 16 bases not matched to a gene. The CDR3 is 16 amino acids. Germline V gene data show CDR1 as LNHDA and CDR2 as SQIVND (reference sequence).

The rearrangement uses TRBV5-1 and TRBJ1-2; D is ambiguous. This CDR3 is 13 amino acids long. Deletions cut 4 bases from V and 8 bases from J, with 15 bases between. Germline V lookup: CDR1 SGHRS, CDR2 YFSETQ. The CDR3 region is CASSPAVVQGYTF. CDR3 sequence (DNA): TGCGCCAGCAGCCCTGCGGTGGTACAAGGCTACACCTTC.

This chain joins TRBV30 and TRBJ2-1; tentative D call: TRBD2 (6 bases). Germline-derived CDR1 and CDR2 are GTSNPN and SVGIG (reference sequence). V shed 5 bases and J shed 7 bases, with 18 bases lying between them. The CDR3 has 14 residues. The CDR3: CAWVDWQGGNEQFF. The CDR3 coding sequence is TGTGCCTGGGTCGACTGGCAAGGAGGGAATGAGCAGTTCTTC.

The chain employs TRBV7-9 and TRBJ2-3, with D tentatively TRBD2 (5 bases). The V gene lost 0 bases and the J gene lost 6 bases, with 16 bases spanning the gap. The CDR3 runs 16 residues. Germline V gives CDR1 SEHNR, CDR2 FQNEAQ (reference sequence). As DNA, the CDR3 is TGTGCCAGCAGCTTAGCTTGGCAGTCGGGCGGGGATACGCAGTATTTT. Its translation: CASSLAWQSGGDTQYF.

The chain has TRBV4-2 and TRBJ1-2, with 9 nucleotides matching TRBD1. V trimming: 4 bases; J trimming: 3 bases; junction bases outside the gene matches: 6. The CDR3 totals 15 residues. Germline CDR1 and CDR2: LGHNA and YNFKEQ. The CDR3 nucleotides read TGTGCCAGCAGCCCCGGGACAGGGAAAGACTATGGCTACACCTTC. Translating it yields CASSPGTGKDYGYTF.

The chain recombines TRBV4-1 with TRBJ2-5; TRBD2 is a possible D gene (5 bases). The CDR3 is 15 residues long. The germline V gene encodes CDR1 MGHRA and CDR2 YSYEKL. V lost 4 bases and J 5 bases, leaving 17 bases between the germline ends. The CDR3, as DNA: TGCGCCAGCAGCCCCGGACTGGCCGGGTGGGAGACCCAGTACTTC. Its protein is CASSPGLAGWETQYF.

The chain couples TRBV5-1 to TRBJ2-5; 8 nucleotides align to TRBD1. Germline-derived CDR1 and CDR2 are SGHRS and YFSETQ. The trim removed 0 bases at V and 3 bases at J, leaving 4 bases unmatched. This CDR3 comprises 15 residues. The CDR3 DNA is TGCGCCAGCAGCTTGGTTCCAGGGGGCGAAGAGACCCAGTACTTC. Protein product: CASSLVPGGEETQYF.

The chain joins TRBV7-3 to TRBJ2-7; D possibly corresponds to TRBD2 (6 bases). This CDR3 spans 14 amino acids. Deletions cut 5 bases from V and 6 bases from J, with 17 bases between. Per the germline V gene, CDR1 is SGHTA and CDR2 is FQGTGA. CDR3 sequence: CASSARDSGGEQYF. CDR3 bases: TGTGCCAGCAGCGCCCGGGATTCCGGGGGCGAGCAGTACTTC.

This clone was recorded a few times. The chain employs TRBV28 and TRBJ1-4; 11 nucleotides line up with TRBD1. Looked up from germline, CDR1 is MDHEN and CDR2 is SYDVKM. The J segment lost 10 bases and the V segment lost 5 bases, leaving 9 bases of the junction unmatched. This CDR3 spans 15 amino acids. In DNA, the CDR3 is TGTGCCAGCAGTCCACCCCCCGGGACAGGGGGAAAACTGTTTTTT. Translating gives CASSPPPGTGGKLFF.

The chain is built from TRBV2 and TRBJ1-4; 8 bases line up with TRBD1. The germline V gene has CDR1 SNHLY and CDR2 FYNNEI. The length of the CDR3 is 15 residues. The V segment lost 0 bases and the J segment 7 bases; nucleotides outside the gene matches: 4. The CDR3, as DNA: TGTGCCAGCAGTGAAGCGCAGGGGGCGGTTGAAAAACTGTTTTTT. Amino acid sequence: CASSEAQGAVEKLFF.

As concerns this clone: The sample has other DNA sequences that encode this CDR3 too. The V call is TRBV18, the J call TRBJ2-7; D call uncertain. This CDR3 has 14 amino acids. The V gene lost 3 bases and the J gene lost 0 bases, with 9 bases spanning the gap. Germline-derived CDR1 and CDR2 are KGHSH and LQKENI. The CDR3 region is CASSPDTGSYEQYF. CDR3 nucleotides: TGTGCCAGCTCACCCGATACTGGCTCCTACGAGCAGTACTTC. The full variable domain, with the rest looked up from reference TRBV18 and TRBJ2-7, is NAGVMQNPRHLVRRRGQEARLRCSPMKGHSHVYWYRQLPEEGLKFMVYLQKENIIDESGMPKERFSAEFPKEGPSILRIQQVVRGDSAAYFCASSPDTGSYEQYFGPGTRLTVT.

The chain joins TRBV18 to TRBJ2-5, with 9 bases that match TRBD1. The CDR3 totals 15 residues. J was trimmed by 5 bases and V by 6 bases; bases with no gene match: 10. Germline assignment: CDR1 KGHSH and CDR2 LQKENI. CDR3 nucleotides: TGTGCCAGCTCGACAGACAGGGGGATACCTGAGACCCAGTACTTC. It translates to CASSTDRGIPETQYF. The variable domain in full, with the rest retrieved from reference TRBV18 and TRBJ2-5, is NAGVMQNPRHLVRRRGQEARLRCSPMKGHSHVYWYRQLPEEGLKFMVYLQKENIIDESGMPKERFSAEFPKEGPSILRIQQVVRGDSAAYFCASSTDRGIPETQYFGPGTRLLVL.

As DNA, the CDR3 is TGTGCCAGCAGTTCACCACCGGGACAAGCAGAGACCCAGTACTTC. This sequence encodes CASSSPPGQAETQYF. The chain links TRBV28 to TRBJ2-5; weak D call: TRBD1 (6 bases). Germline CDR1 MDHEN, CDR2 SYDVKM. V shed 4 bases and J shed 4 bases, with 16 bases lying between them. The CDR3 consists of 15 residues.

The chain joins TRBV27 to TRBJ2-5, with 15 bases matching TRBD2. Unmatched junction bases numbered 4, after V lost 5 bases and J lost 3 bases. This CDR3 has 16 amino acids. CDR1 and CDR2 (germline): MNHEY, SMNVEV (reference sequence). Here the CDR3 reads CASSQRTSGREETQYF. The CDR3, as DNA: TGTGCCAGCAGTCAGCGGACTAGCGGGAGGGAAGAGACCCAGTACTTC.

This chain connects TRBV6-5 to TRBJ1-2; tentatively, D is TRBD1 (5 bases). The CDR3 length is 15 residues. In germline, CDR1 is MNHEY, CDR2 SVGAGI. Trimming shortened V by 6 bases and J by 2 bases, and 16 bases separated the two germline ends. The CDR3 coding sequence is TGTGCCAGCAGCCCCCTCTCCCAGGGAAACTATGGCTACACCTTC. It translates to CASSPLSQGNYGYTF.